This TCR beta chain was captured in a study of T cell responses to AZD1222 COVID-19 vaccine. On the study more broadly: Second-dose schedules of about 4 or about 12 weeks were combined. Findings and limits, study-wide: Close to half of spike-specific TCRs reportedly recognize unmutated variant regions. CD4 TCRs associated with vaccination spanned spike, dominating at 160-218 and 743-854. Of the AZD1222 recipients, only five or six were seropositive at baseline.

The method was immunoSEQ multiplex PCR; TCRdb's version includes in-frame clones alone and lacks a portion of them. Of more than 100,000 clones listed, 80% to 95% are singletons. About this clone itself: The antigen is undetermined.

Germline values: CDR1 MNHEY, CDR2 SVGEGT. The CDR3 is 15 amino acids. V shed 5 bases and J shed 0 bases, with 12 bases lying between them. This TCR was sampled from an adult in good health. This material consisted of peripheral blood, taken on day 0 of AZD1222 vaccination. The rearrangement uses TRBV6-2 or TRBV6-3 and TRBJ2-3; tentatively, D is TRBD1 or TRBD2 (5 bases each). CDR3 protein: CASSNLWDSTDTQYF. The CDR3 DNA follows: TGTGCCAGCAGTAACCTCTGGGACAGCACAGATACGCAGTATTTT.